This T cell receptor beta chain originates from a study of long-term antiretroviral therapy in people with HIV (dated by TCRdb to 2022 to 2024). For the wider study: The earliest samples were collected approximately a decade before the 2015 WHO recommendation for immediate ART, a period when ART was typically delayed until CD4 counts fell. A retrospective serial study tested whether changes in peripheral blood TRB repertoire composition and diversity were associated with ART initiation and durable HIV suppression. A total of 192 cryopreserved PBMC samples were contributed to the cohort by 30 adults with confirmed HIV infection, with samples collected serially over a mean of about 6 years (range 1-12). Of the 30 to 35 participants with HIV, more than 10 were female. No cross-contamination during QIAcube processing turned up in test extractions that ran a monoclonal T-cell line alongside some 34 polyclonal samples. Summary of the overall study and its limitations: At every time point, the repertoire was dominated by expanded TRB clones first identified before ART initiation, although this dominance fluctuated and, in many PLHIV, declined after ART. Inferences about post-ART repertoire changes were limited because no data were available on ART adherence, viral resistance or therapy changes. The samples were dated from about 2003 to 2017, and the ART regimens that were used may be less effective than current ART regimens. Limited PBMC availability meant only the TCR beta chain was sequenced, without alpha chain pairing. HIV repertoires had narrower CDR3 length ranges than controls, and the network structure suggested an antigen-experienced repertoire that shifted only slightly toward naive after ART. A significant increase in TRB diversity was found to be associated with ART initiation, although TRB diversity was observed to remain significantly below that of transplant donor controls even after long-term ART. Because pre-ART samples had limited cell numbers, profiling was done on unsorted PBMC rather than on sorted CD4+ and CD8+ T cells.

To be included, a participant needed at least one PBMC sample from before ART initiation plus at least two post-ART samples. Every participant with HIV received treatment in the United States of America. Cryopreserved samples of roughly 0.85-11 million PBMC were thawed and washed before DNA extraction. At the time of the earliest PBMC sample, participants with HIV were aged between roughly 23 and 60 years. Per participant, PBMC samples came from 1-4 timepoints prior to ART initiation and 2-8 timepoints following ART initiation, for a median of 7 samples. Serial HIV viral load, CD4+ T-cell count, ART history and demographic data were obtained for every participant. A Qiagen kit on a QIAcube was used to extract genomic DNA from unsorted PBMC, with samples processed in batches of 12. The count of this clone is one. Its antigen is unknown. The sample holds no much larger clone one base away, and base qualities are not on file.

Counted from cysteine to phenylalanine, this CDR3 has 14 amino acids. Only CDR3 DNA remains: 42 bases, in frame from the first base. The germline V gene (reference sequence) yields SEHNR for CDR1 and FQNEAQ for CDR2. The junction carries 13 bases between V and J, which are trimmed by 3 bases and 6 bases respectively. The immunoSEQ hsTCRB v3.0 assay was used at survey level resolution for TRB variable region sequencing. The targeted TRB sequencing depth was roughly 40,000-50,000 T-cell genomes per sample. TRB libraries were pooled and sequenced on an Illumina MiSeq using a v3 150-cycle kit. The original methods were these. Repertoire analysis was run in R within a reproducible Nextflow workflow that covered QC, data transformation and analysis. LymphoSeq2, an R package for exploring AIRR-Seq data, was used to implement custom analyses. After excluding a few samples that yielded fewer than 5000 total TRB sequences, roughly 190 HIV repertoires remained for analysis. Among the approximately 180 retained HIV repertoires, approximately 59 were collected before ART initiation and 120 to 140 after ART initiation. Repertoires were downsampled to 5000 TRB nucleotide sequences, and summary statistics were averaged over 100 downsampling iterations. The analysis kept only TRB sequences whose CDR3 regions were at least seven amino acids long. Diversity was assessed using a clonality score derived from Shannon entropy and using the Gini coefficient. In the repertoire networks, any two of the top 5000 CDR3 amino acid sequences were linked whenever the two sequences differed by an edit distance of one. Antigen specificity groups and MHC restriction were predicted for TRB CDR3 amino acid sequences with GLIPH2. CDR3 amino acid sequences were matched against VDJdb and McPAS-TCR to flag known CMV, EBV, HIV or tissue antigen associations. Pre-ART, post-ART and control groups were compared with Wilcoxon signed-rank tests and Holm-Bonferroni correction. The table comes from immuneACCESS by way of TCRdb, which keeps in-frame sequences with V and J called. Part of the clones is missing from these tables; in studies checked, under half for an unresolved V gene and the rest for unknown reasons. V and J calls and clone size are copied from that table; D and trimming were computed from the DNA. The sample table lists 17,000 or so clones, approximately 90% of them with a count of one. About 9.1% of the sample is taken by the ten largest.

The chain uses TRBV7-9 and TRBJ2-3; the D gene is possibly TRBD2, with 6 bases matching. The sequence was collected from a man aged 50 to 59 with HIV. This specimen consisted of unsorted PBMCs, obtained 4.2 years after starting antiretroviral therapy. CDR3 loop: CASSFSGLGDTQYF. Here is the DNA: TGTGCCAGCAGCTTTAGCGGTCTCGGGGATACGCAGTATTTT.